This section outlines one TCR beta chain sequence together with its context. V was cut by 5 bases and J by 6 bases, with 15 bases left in between. CDR3 length: 13 amino acids. CDR1 SGHRS and CDR2 YFSETQ come from the germline V gene. The record originates from a study of technical replicates of blood from a few donors. Clones were sequenced by immunoSEQ multiplex PCR, and TCRdb holds only the in-frame ones, with some missing. The data hold just over 15,000 clones, with approximately 90% observed a single time. The TCR originated in a human donor in good health. Source material: PBMCs. This chain uses TRBV5-1 with TRBJ2-7, with a tentative D call TRBD2 (6 bases). The chain's CDR3 is CASSATSSGEQYF. The DNA of the CDR3 is TGCGCCAGCAGTGCTACTAGCTCGGGCGAGCAGTACTTC.